What follows describes a single T cell receptor (beta chain). Antigen unknown. The CDR3 loop spans 12 amino acids. CDR1 and CDR2 (germline): MNHEY, SMNVEV (reference sequence). V was trimmed by 7 bases and J by 6 bases, leaving 13 bases between them. TCRdb analysed the RT-PCR reads with MiXCR anew, one entry per CDR3 protein. The data contain roughly 570,000 distinct CDR3 sequences, 14% of them seen just once; the ten biggest clones take up 8.5% to 14%. This sample was taken from a study of response to subunit inactivated influenza vaccine. General study results and limits: T cells newly recruited by each seasonal influenza vaccination are few, the authors suggested.

This rearrangement joins TRBV27 to TRBJ2-7; maybe TRBD2 (5 bases). The origin of this receptor is a man between 45 and 60 years old who received an inactivated influenza vaccine. The input for sequencing was PBMCs from blood, taken approximately 13 days after vaccination. This CDR3 reads CASKRTAGEQYF. The CDR3 coding sequence is TGTGCCAGCAAGAGGACTGCCGGCGAGCAGTACTTC.